These 15 T cell receptor beta chains came from one sample sequenced in a study of blood T cells in healthy people across ages. Next came a second PCR, run for about 7 to 12 cycles, which used a sample-barcoded 5' primer along with a J-beta primer mix. TCRdb called the 5' RACE reads again in MiXCR, with one record for every CDR3 protein. Altogether more than 650,000 distinct CDR3 sequences are present, about a fifth being singletons, with the ten largest covering roughly a fifth. Material for sequencing was blood. These receptors were collected from a man in his sixties or seventies in good health.

This clonotype was counted many times. CDR3 protein: CASSLTREQFF. CDR3 bases: TGTGCCAGCAGTTTAACCCGTGAGCAGTTCTTC. The chain couples TRBV28 to TRBJ2-5; D remains ambiguous. TRBJ2-1 matches the DNA end more closely, so the J call is doubtful. In germline, CDR1 is MDHEN, CDR2 SYDVKM. The CDR3 spans 11 residues.

The chain has TRBV5-8 and TRBJ2-5; 9 positions match TRBD2. TRBJ2-1 matches the DNA end more closely, so the J call is doubtful. In germline, CDR1 is SGHTS, CDR2 YDEGEE. This CDR3 region has 18 residues. The CDR3 sequence: CASSFWGRVAGVSGEQFF. Here the CDR3 DNA reads TGTGCCAGCAGCTTTTGGGGACGGGTAGCGGGGGTTTCGGGTGAGCAGTTCTTC.

This clonotype occurred many times. The genes are TRBV29-1 and TRBJ2-7; possible D gene TRBD2, 6 bases. Looked up from germline, CDR1 is SQVTM and CDR2 is ANQGSEA. Between the trimmed V and J ends, which lost 1 base and 2 bases, there was a span of 15 bases. This CDR3 spans 15 amino acids. The CDR3 spells CSVEGAGKEPYEQYV. CDR3 nucleotide sequence: TGCAGCGTTGAAGGGGCGGGAAAAGAGCCCTACGAGCAGTACGTC.

Only a few counts were recorded for this clonotype. The chain uses TRBV20-1 and TRBJ2-2, with 8 positions matching TRBD2. V lost 0 bases and J lost 5; bases outside the gene matches: 8. Per germline, CDR1 DFQATT and CDR2 SNEGSKA (reference sequence). The CDR3 contains 16 residues. CDR3 DNA sequence: TGCAGTGCTAGAGAAGGCGGGGGGCCCCAAACCGGGGAGCTGTTTTTT. Translated: CSAREGGGPQTGELFF.

This clonotype was found a few times. The chain recombines TRBV29-1 with TRBJ1-3, with D hard to call. CDR1 SQVTM and CDR2 ANQGSEA come from the germline V gene. V lost 5 bases, J lost 4 bases, and 6 bases lay in between. The CDR3 sequence is 11 residues long. CDR3 protein: CSVHGGNTIYF. The CDR3, as DNA: TGCAGCGTTCACGGAGGAAACACCATATATTTT.

The chain joins TRBV7-8 to TRBJ1-3, with 7 positions matching TRBD1. J gave up 1 base and V 1 base, and 4 bases lay outside the gene matches. The CDR3 has 16 amino acids. Per germline, CDR1 SGHVS and CDR2 FQNEAQ. CDR3 region: CASSLVPGGSGNTIYF. In DNA form, the CDR3 reads TGTGCCAGCAGCTTAGTCCCAGGGGGGTCTGGAAACACCATATATTTT.

The chain recombines TRBV18 with TRBJ2-4, with TRBD2 as a possible D gene (5 bases). The CDR3 runs 13 residues. Germline CDR1 is KGHSH and CDR2 is LQKENI. V was shortened by 3 bases and J by 3 bases, with 6 bases between the two germline ends. The CDR3 loop is CASSPGDKNIQYF. DNA for the CDR3: TGTGCCAGCTCACCCGGGGACAAAAACATTCAGTACTTC.

The rearrangement links TRBV5-1 to TRBJ1-1; 9 nucleotides line up with TRBD1. V lost 5 bases and J lost 5; bases outside the gene matches: 13. The CDR3 runs to 16 residues. CDR1 SGHRS and CDR2 YFSETQ come from the germline V gene. The CDR3 sequence is CASRLRPTGGGTEAFF. CDR3 DNA: TGCGCCAGCAGACTGCGCCCGACAGGGGGGGGGACTGAAGCTTTCTTT. Together with reference TRBV5-1 and TRBJ1-1, the CDR3 gives the full variable domain: KAGVTQTPRYLIKTRGQQVTLSCSPISGHRSVSWYQQTPGQGLQFLFEYFSETQRNKGNFPGRFSGRQFSNSRSEMNVSTLELGDSALYLCASRLRPTGGGTEAFFGQGTRLTVV.

The chain couples TRBV18 to TRBJ2-1; D perhaps matches TRBD1 (5 bases). There are 14 residues in the CDR3. CDR1 is KGHSH and CDR2 is LQKENI in the germline V gene. V was shortened by 5 bases and J by 7 bases, with 15 bases between the two germline ends. The CDR3 reads CASSSGHDGNEQFF. In DNA, the CDR3 is TGTGCCAGCTCATCCGGACACGACGGGAATGAGCAGTTCTTC.

In its sample, this clonotype was seen a few times. V and J are TRBV6-5 and TRBJ1-2, with D possibly matching TRBD1 (5 bases). Germline CDR1 reads MNHEY; CDR2 reads SVGAGI. The ends were cut back, 6 bases at V and 7 bases at J, with 21 bases in the middle. CDR3 size: 15 residues. The CDR3 sequence: CASRPTSWGDGGYTF. The CDR3 DNA is TGTGCCAGCAGGCCCACCTCATGGGGGGACGGTGGCTACACCTTC.

The chain has TRBV13 and TRBJ2-3; 8 bases are a match to TRBD2. Germline V lookup: CDR1 PRHDT, CDR2 FYEKMQ (reference sequence). After removal of 5 bases from V and 2 bases from J, the junction contained 3 bases not matched to a gene. The CDR3 is 14 residues long. The CDR3 DNA is TGTGCCAGCAGCAGTAGCGGGAACACAGATACGCAGTATTTT. Protein product: CASSSSGNTDTQYF.

This clonotype was found a few times. The genes are TRBV7-9 and TRBJ2-4, with D possibly TRBD1 on 6 matching bases. The CDR3 extends over 13 amino acids. Trimming removed 8 bases at V and 5 bases at J, with 13 bases between. Per germline, CDR1 SEHNR and CDR2 FQNEAQ (reference sequence). CDR3 in DNA: TGTGCCAGCCGCAGGGGCGCGGAAAACATTCAGTACTTC. Protein product: CASRRGAENIQYF.

This clonotype was detected only a few times. The gene calls are TRBV9 and TRBJ2-6, with unresolved D. V shed 4 bases and J shed 0 bases, with 8 bases lying between them. Germline V gene sequence: CDR1 SGDLS, CDR2 YYNGEE. This CDR3 is built from 15 residues. CDR3 bases: TGTGCCAGCAGCTTCCAGGCCTCTGGGGCCAACGTCCTGACTTTC. Its translation: CASSFQASGANVLTF.

The J gene is TRBJ1-1, the V gene TRBV29-1, with TRBD1 matching over 9 bases. Germline V gene sequence: CDR1 SQVTM, CDR2 ANQGSEA. V was clipped by 3 bases and J by 0 bases; unmatched bases: 5. CDR3 length: 15 amino acids. The CDR3 here is CSVDDGQGLNTEAFF. Written as DNA, the CDR3 is TGCAGCGTTGACGACGGACAGGGGTTGAACACTGAAGCTTTCTTT.

This clonotype was detected a few times. The chain combines TRBV20-1 with TRBJ1-1; no definite D call. CDR1 is DFQATT and CDR2 is SNEGSKA in the germline V gene (reference sequence). With 0 bases removed from V and 11 bases from J, the gap between germline ends came to 19 bases. This CDR3 is 14 amino acids long. CDR3 in DNA: TGCAGTGCTAGAGATCATATCGGTAGACTTGAGGCTTTCTTT. Translation gives CSARDHIGRLEAFF.